The 27 T cell receptor beta chains below all came from one sample that was sequenced in a study of shared clonotypes between healthy human individuals. Produced via immunoSEQ multiplex PCR; TCRdb's table is partial and in-frame only. The profile covers approximately 2.5 million clones, with over 85% appearing a single time and more than 0.35% taken by the ten largest. The sequencing input was naive CD4+ T cells from PBMCs. Subset of the sample: CD45RA+ positively selected. The receptors were sampled from a man aged 18 to 29 in good health. Some clones in this sample may be carry-over from other donors' samples.

The genes are TRBV5-1 and TRBJ2-5; D gene unclear. The CDR3 has 15 amino acids. Germline V gene sequence: CDR1 SGHRS, CDR2 YFSETQ. V dropped 7 bases and J dropped 4 bases, with 20 bases sitting between them. CDR3 in DNA: TGCGCCAGCCCGACCCGTGACCCCCAGACAGAGACCCAGTACTTC. This gives the protein CASPTRDPQTETQYF.

J is TRBJ2-7 and V is TRBV5-1, with 8 bases identical to TRBD2. The germline gives CDR1 SGHRS, CDR2 YFSETQ. CDR3 length equals 16 residues. Trimming took 4 bases from V and 4 from J; bases not matched to a gene: 13. CDR3 DNA sequence: TGCGCCAGCAGCAGAGATAGCGGGAACCAGAAATACGAGCAGTACTTC. Its protein product is CASSRDSGNQKYEQYF.

The chain uses TRBV5-1 and TRBJ2-1; TRBD2 matches 7 bases. CDR3 length equals 14 residues. The germline gives CDR1 SGHRS, CDR2 YFSETQ. Trimming removed 4 bases from V and 8 bases from J; junction bases left unmatched: 9. The CDR3, as DNA: TGCGCCAGCAGCCCACGAAGCAGCGGGGATGAGCAGTTCTTC. It encodes CASSPRSSGDEQFF.

The chain employs TRBV6-1 and TRBJ2-1; D is ambiguous. The germline V gene has CDR1 MNHNS and CDR2 SASEGT. The CDR3 totals 16 residues. Trimming shortened V by 1 base and J by 2 bases, and 12 bases separated the two germline ends. The CDR3 DNA sequence: TGTGCCAGCAGTGAAGTCCCTGATGGGGCCTACAATGAGCAGTTCTTC. Its protein is CASSEVPDGAYNEQFF.

This sequence joins TRBV28 and TRBJ1-2, with D unresolved. The germline V and J ends were trimmed by 10 bases and 5 bases, with 20 bases remaining between them. Germline CDR1 is MDHEN and CDR2 is SYDVKM. This CDR3 comprises 14 residues. CDR3 DNA: TGTGCCATCAATTCAATTGGTCGGGGTTATGGCTACACCTTC. It specifies CAINSIGRGYGYTF.

This clone was detected once. V gene TRBV19 combines with J gene TRBJ2-1, with TRBD2 identical over 9 bases. CDR3 length: 17 residues. The V and J ends lost 5 bases and 6 bases, in that order; junction bases with no gene match: 14. Germline CDR1 reads LNHDA; CDR2 reads SQIVND (reference sequence). The CDR3 DNA follows: TGTGCCAGTAGTCCCAGTCGCGGGAGGGCCGAAGCCAATGAGCAGTTCTTC. It encodes CASSPSRGRAEANEQFF.

This clone was seen more than once but under ten times. This chain uses TRBV2 with TRBJ1-4; a possible D gene is TRBD1 (5 bases). Trimming removed 7 bases from V and 6 bases from J, with 9 bases in between. CDR1 is SNHLY, CDR2 FYNNEI, per germline. This CDR3 is built from 12 residues. The CDR3 here is CASMGRDEKLFF. The CDR3, as DNA: TGTGCCAGCATGGGGCGAGATGAAAAACTGTTTTTT.

The chain links TRBV6-5 to TRBJ2-5; D unresolved. Germline lookup yields CDR1 MNHEY and CDR2 SVGAGI. This CDR3 spans 16 amino acids. Deletions cut 0 bases from V and 5 bases from J, with 16 bases between. CDR3 in DNA: TGTGCCAGCAGTTACTCTGGGCTAGTAGGGTCTGAGACCCAGTACTTC. It specifies CASSYSGLVGSETQYF.

The J gene is TRBJ2-3, the V gene TRBV5-6; 7 bases align to TRBD1. Germline assignment: CDR1 SGHDT and CDR2 YYEEEE. Germline trimming cut 0 bases from V and 4 bases from J; bases unmatched to any gene: 2. CDR3 length equals 14 residues. The chain's CDR3 is CASSLEQGADTQYF. For the CDR3, the DNA is TGTGCCAGCAGCTTGGAGCAGGGGGCAGATACGCAGTATTTT.

The J gene is TRBJ2-5, the V gene TRBV5-1; possibly TRBD2 for D (6 bases). Germline CDR1 reads SGHRS; CDR2 reads YFSETQ. Trimming took off 4 bases at V and 5 bases at J, with 21 bases between the two ends. The CDR3 covers 16 residues. CDR3 loop: CASSPGTGPLGETQYF. The CDR3 DNA reads TGCGCCAGCAGCCCAGGGACTGGGCCTCTAGGGGAGACCCAGTACTTC.

The V and J genes are TRBV9 and TRBJ2-3; 7 bases align to TRBD2. The CDR3 length is 16 residues. Germline V lookup: CDR1 SGDLS, CDR2 YYNGEE. Trimming took 0 bases from V and 3 from J; bases not matched to a gene: 7. The CDR3 reads CASSVAGGGETDTQYF. The CDR3 region has the DNA TGTGCCAGCAGCGTAGCGGGGGGAGGTGAGACAGATACGCAGTATTTT.

V usage is TRBV6-1 and J usage is TRBJ1-5; D gene ambiguous. Germline values: CDR1 MNHNS, CDR2 SASEGT. This CDR3 is 11 amino acids long. V was pared by 5 bases and J by 10 bases, with 9 bases between. CDR3 sequence: CASSNLHPQHF. The DNA for the CDR3 is TGTGCCAGCAGTAACCTGCATCCCCAGCATTTT.

The chain links TRBV27 to TRBJ1-1, with D unclear. V was clipped by 5 bases and J by 5 bases, with 21 bases between them. Per the germline V gene, CDR1 is MNHEY and CDR2 is SMNVEV (reference sequence). This CDR3 contains 16 residues. The CDR3 DNA reads as TGTGCCAGCAGTCCCCTCTCCCTAGTAGGAGGAACTGAAGCTTTCTTT. Its protein product is CASSPLSLVGGTEAFF.

This clone was recorded many times. The CDR3 region is CATSRDRGRPVEQYF. CDR3 coding DNA: TGTGCCACCAGCAGAGATCGCGGGAGACCCGTCGAGCAGTACTTC. This chain links TRBV15 with TRBJ2-7, with 7 bases matching TRBD2. Germline V gives CDR1 LNHNV, CDR2 YYDKDF (reference sequence). The V segment lost 0 bases and the J segment 6 bases; nucleotides outside the gene matches: 8. The CDR3 spans 15 residues.

The chain recombines TRBV5-4 with TRBJ1-1; D is ambiguous. Per the germline V gene, CDR1 is SGHNT and CDR2 is YYREEE (reference sequence). Trimming took off 2 bases at V and 5 bases at J, with 13 bases between the two ends. This CDR3 is built from 14 residues. The chain's CDR3 is CASSLFGRDTEAFF. As DNA, the CDR3 is TGTGCCAGCAGCTTATTCGGGAGGGATACTGAAGCTTTCTTT.

The rearrangement uses TRBV14 and TRBJ2-1; no clear D. Germline values: CDR1 SGHDN, CDR2 FVKESK. The CDR3 is 11 residues long. V was cut by 5 bases and J by 5 bases, with 4 bases left in between. CDR3 bases: TGTGCCAGCAGCTACCACAATGAGCAGTTCTTC. This sequence encodes CASSYHNEQFF.

As concerns this clone: Other DNA variants within this sample encode the same CDR3. J is TRBJ2-7 and V is TRBV28; 7 bases are shared with TRBD1. V lost 2 bases, J lost 2 bases, and 3 bases stayed unmatched. Germline V CDR1 and CDR2: MDHEN, SYDVKM. The CDR3 length is 14 residues. This CDR3 reads CASSLGTDTYEQYF. CDR3 nucleotides: TGTGCCAGCAGTTTAGGGACAGATACCTACGAGCAGTACTTC. Full variable domain (missing parts from reference TRBV28 and TRBJ2-7): DVKVTQSSRYLVKRTGEKVFLECVQDMDHENMFWYRQDPGLGLRLIYFSYDVKMKEKGDIPEGYSVSREKKERFSLILESASTNQTSMYLCASSLGTDTYEQYFGPGTRLTVT.

The chain links TRBV28 to TRBJ1-2; unclear D gene. Per the germline V gene, CDR1 is MDHEN and CDR2 is SYDVKM. The CDR3 covers 14 residues. V lost 3 bases to trimming and J lost 4 bases, with 12 bases between them. CDR3 sequence: CASSFRGMLYGYTF. The CDR3 DNA follows: TGTGCCAGCAGTTTTCGGGGAATGCTCTATGGCTACACCTTC.

Only one count was recorded for this clone. J is TRBJ1-2 and V is TRBV6-5; TRBD1 is a possible D gene (6 bases). This CDR3 comprises 15 residues. Germline values: CDR1 MNHEY, CDR2 SVGAGI. V dropped 5 bases and J dropped 7 bases, with 20 bases sitting between them. CDR3 nucleotide sequence: TGTGCCAGCAGTCCCCTGGTGGACAGCGGGGCTGGCTACACCTTC. This sequence encodes CASSPLVDSGAGYTF.

This chain links TRBV5-1 with TRBJ2-7; TRBD1 matches 8 bases. Germline loops: CDR1 SGHRS, CDR2 YFSETQ. V lost 0 bases to trimming and J lost 3 bases; unmatched junction nucleotides: 2. The CDR3 totals 14 residues. The CDR3 sequence is CASSLGDRIYEQYF. The CDR3 DNA follows: TGCGCCAGCAGCTTGGGGGACAGGATCTACGAGCAGTACTTC.

This chain connects TRBV2 to TRBJ2-7, with TRBD1 matching 8 bases. The germline CDR1 and CDR2 sequences are SNHLY and FYNNEI. The CDR3 spans 12 residues. V trimming: 5 bases; J trimming: 7 bases; junction bases outside the gene matches: 4. In DNA, the CDR3 is TGTGCCAGCAGTTTGGACAGGGAGGAGCAGTACTTC. Its translation: CASSLDREEQYF.

This clone came up a few times. The rearrangement links TRBV2 to TRBJ1-2, with D possibly matching TRBD1 (6 bases). In germline, CDR1 is SNHLY, CDR2 FYNNEI. The CDR3 covers 13 residues. The V gene lost 6 bases and the J gene lost 6 bases, with 14 bases spanning the gap. Here the CDR3 reads CASRLGAFDGYTF. The CDR3 coding sequence is TGTGCCAGCAGACTGGGGGCGTTCGATGGCTACACCTTC.

This clone was detected once. V and J are TRBV9 and TRBJ2-7, with D perhaps TRBD2 (7 bases). The CDR3 contains 15 residues. Germline CDR1 reads SGDLS; CDR2 reads YYNGEE. The ends were cut back, 0 bases at V and 6 bases at J, with 16 bases in the middle. For the CDR3, the DNA is TGTGCCAGCAGCGTAGGCCGAAGGGGGGGACGCGAGCAGTACTTC. Protein sequence: CASSVGRRGGREQYF.

This chain links TRBV6-1 with TRBJ2-3, with no clear D. Trimming removed 0 bases from V and 0 bases from J, with 7 bases in between. CDR1 is MNHNS and CDR2 is SASEGT in the germline V gene. The CDR3 totals 15 residues. The CDR3 DNA is TGTGCCAGCAGTGAAGCCTGGCAAAGCACAGATACGCAGTATTTT. This encodes CASSEAWQSTDTQYF.

The chain recombines TRBV6-1 with TRBJ1-4; TRBD1 matches 9 bases. In germline, CDR1 is MNHNS, CDR2 SASEGT. The CDR3 covers 15 residues. After removal of 8 bases from V and 6 bases from J, the junction contained 10 bases not matched to a gene. The CDR3 DNA is TGTGCCAGCGGGTTACAGGGGGCAGATGATGAAAAACTGTTTTTT. It specifies CASGLQGADDEKLFF.

The rearrangement joins TRBV28 to TRBJ1-2, with a tentative D call TRBD1 (5 bases). The CDR3 contains 14 residues. Germline-derived CDR1 and CDR2 are MDHEN and SYDVKM. V lost 2 bases to trimming and J lost 8 bases, with 15 bases between them. The DNA for the CDR3 is TGTGCCAGCAGTTTAACGGTCTCATGGGGGGGCTACACCTTC. Protein sequence: CASSLTVSWGGYTF.

The rearrangement links TRBV19 to TRBJ2-7; D perhaps matches TRBD1 (6 bases). Trimming left V 8 bases short and J 5 bases short, with 19 bases between. There are 14 residues in the CDR3. Germline V gene lookup returns CDR1 LNHDA and CDR2 SQIVND (reference sequence). In nucleotides, the CDR3 is TGTGCCAGTCGATTAACAGGGAGAAGCGACGAGCAGTACTTC. Its protein product is CASRLTGRSDEQYF.